The sequence of this T cell receptor beta chain was determined in a study of CD8 T cells in Susac syndrome. Regarding the study as a whole: It was acknowledged by the study that relatively few individuals were included in its TCR sequencing and HLA analysis.

The RNA input was roughly 0.45 to 1 ug, and it was reverse transcribed with random hexamers. The immunoSEQ assay covered 54 Vbeta and 13 Jbeta segments for CDR3. TCRdb reprocessed the immunoSEQ multiplex PCR reads with MiXCR, giving one entry per CDR3 protein. The table lists about 180,000 distinct CDR3 sequences, roughly 94% of them singletons. For this clonotype: What it recognizes is unknown.

Sequencing targeted TCR beta in T cells from blood (CD8+ and CD4+). Germline V gene data show CDR1 as LNHDA and CDR2 as SQIVND (reference sequence). The V end lost 5 bases, the J end lost 9 bases, and 26 bases lay between the germline ends. The CDR3 is 17 residues long. This clonotype originated in a human donor with Susac syndrome. This rearrangement joins TRBV19 to TRBJ2-4; possibly TRBD1 or TRBD2 for D (5 bases each). Input material: CD4+ T cells from PBMCs. The CDR3 coding sequence is TGTGCCAGTAGTGACTTATACTCTCTAAGGGGACCAGGCATTCAGTACTTC. Translated: CASSDLYSLRGPGIQYF.